This T cell receptor beta chain was observed in a study of Ad26.COV2.S vaccination and SARS-CoV-2 variants. Across the study: Once or twice, 56 days apart, Ad26.COV2.S was delivered intramuscularly.

Generated by immunoSEQ multiplex PCR, the TCRdb table keeps only in-frame clones and is missing some. The sample records some 300,000 clones, about 82% being singletons. V lost 2 bases and J lost 4, with 8 bases in between. The CDR3 loop spans 14 amino acids. Per germline, CDR1 SEHNR and CDR2 FQNEAQ (reference sequence). As to treatment: around 19 received Ad26.COV2.S at low or high dose, single or two shots; 5 received placebo; per-sample allocation not given. Each sample was drawn 63 days after the first injection (of vaccine or placebo). Sequenced material: peripheral blood, taken in a trial of Ad26.COV2.S vaccine versus placebo. The V call is TRBV7-9, the J call TRBJ2-2, with unresolved D. The sequence was collected from a person between 18 and 65 years old who received the Ad26.COV2.S COVID-19 vaccine or a placebo. CDR3 bases: TGTGCCAGCAGCTTAAGTGATGCCACCGGGGAGCTGTTTTTT. It encodes CASSLSDATGELFF.